A single sample is the source of the 15 T cell receptor beta chains below, sequenced in a study of cytomegalovirus exposure and HLA in healthy donors. The PCR contained 60 Vbeta and 13 Jbeta primers. Data came from immunoSEQ multiplex PCR; TCRdb stores just in-frame clones and leaves some out. The sample yields fewer than 250,000 clones, 70% to 75% seen once. The specimen was PBMCs. These receptors originate from a man younger than 40 in good health and CMV-seropositive.

The chain carries TRBV28 and TRBJ2-7; 10 nucleotides match TRBD1. Trimming cost V 5 bases and J 7 bases; bases outside gene matches: 11. CDR3 length: 15 amino acids. Germline V gives CDR1 MDHEN, CDR2 SYDVKM. The CDR3 reads CASSTPGTGVEEQYF. DNA for the CDR3: TGTGCCAGCAGTACTCCCGGGACAGGGGTAGAAGAGCAGTACTTC.

V and J are TRBV7-3 and TRBJ2-3; D perhaps matches TRBD2 (6 bases). CDR1 and CDR2 (germline): SGHTA, FQGTGA. This CDR3 is 14 amino acids long. Trimming removed 3 bases at V and 1 base at J, with 8 bases between. In DNA form, the CDR3 reads TGTGCCAGCAGCTTCTGGGGGGGCACAGATACGCAGTATTTT. It translates to CASSFWGGTDTQYF. Variable domain in full (rest from reference TRBV7-3 and TRBJ2-3): GAGVSQTPSNKVTEKGKYVELRCDPISGHTALYWYRQSLGQGPEFLIYFQGTGAADDSGLPNDRFFAVRPEGSVSTLKIQRTERGDSAVYLCASSFWGGTDTQYFGPGTRLTVL.

V is TRBV10-1 and J is TRBJ2-7; TRBD2 is a possible D gene (6 bases). CDR1 and CDR2 (germline): WNHNN, SYGVQD (reference sequence). V was pared by 4 bases and J by 3 bases, with 22 bases between. The CDR3 is 17 amino acids. CDR3 protein: CASSASLYRRDFYEQYF. DNA for the CDR3: TGCGCCAGCAGTGCGTCCCTTTACAGACGGGACTTCTACGAGCAGTACTTC.

A single count supports this clone. CDR3 DNA: TGTGCCAGCAGCTTTCTAGCGGGAGGGCCGAACAATGAGCAGTTCTTC. Translated, it gives CASSFLAGGPNNEQFF. The chain uses TRBV5-8 and TRBJ2-1; TRBD2 matches at 12 bases. Germline V gives CDR1 SGHTS, CDR2 YDEGEE. The CDR3 is made up of 16 amino acids. The V and J ends lost 2 bases and 5 bases, in that order; junction bases with no gene match: 5. Using reference TRBV5-8 and TRBJ2-1 for the parts outside the CDR3, the full variable domain is EAGVTQSPTHLIKTRGQQATLRCSPISGHTSVYWYQQALGLGLQFLLWYDEGEERNRGNFPPRFSGRQFPNYSSELNVNALELEDSALYLCASSFLAGGPNNEQFFGPGTRLTVL.

The V and J genes are TRBV5-4 and TRBJ2-2, with D uncertain. V was cut by 4 bases and J by 6 bases, with 7 bases left in between. Germline CDR1 and CDR2: SGHNT and YYREEE (reference sequence). The CDR3 has 12 amino acids. The DNA for the CDR3 is TGTGCCAGCAGCCCCCCCGCCGGGGAGCTGTTTTTT. Protein product: CASSPPAGELFF. Complete variable domain (other parts from reference TRBV5-4 and TRBJ2-2): ETGVTQSPTHLIKTRGQQVTLRCSSQSGHNTVSWYQQALGQGPQFIFQYYREEENGRGNFPPRFSGLQFPNYSSELNVNALELDDSALYLCASSPPAGELFFGEGSRLTVL.

The chain uses TRBV12-5 and TRBJ1-4, with 10 bases aligning to TRBD1. The CDR3 has 16 residues. Looked up from germline, CDR1 is LGHNT and CDR2 is FRNRAP. Trimming took 1 base from V and 5 from J; bases not matched to a gene: 4. This chain's CDR3 is CASGLERTGGNEKLFF. The CDR3 region has the DNA TGTGCTAGTGGTTTGGAAAGGACAGGGGGGAATGAAAAACTGTTTTTT.

The chain couples TRBV6-5 to TRBJ1-3; tentative D call: TRBD1 (6 bases). V lost 4 bases, J lost 2 bases, and 15 bases lay in between. Germline V gene lookup returns CDR1 MNHEY and CDR2 SVGAGI. The CDR3 sequence is 16 residues long. The CDR3: CASSSRDNGPGNTIYF. CDR3 DNA: TGTGCCAGCAGTTCCCGGGACAACGGGCCTGGAAACACCATATATTTT.

In nucleotides, the CDR3 is TGTGCCAGCAGTTTAGGGGACAGCTCGAATTCACCCCTCCACTTT. As protein: CASSLGDSSNSPLHF. V and J are TRBV27 and TRBJ1-6; TRBD1 matches 7 bases. This CDR3 comprises 15 residues. V shed 2 bases and J 7 bases; nucleotides not matched to a gene: 5. Germline assignment: CDR1 MNHEY and CDR2 SMNVEV (reference sequence).

The CDR3 DNA reads TGTGCCAGTAGTCCGGGACTAGCGGGAGGGGTGAGTTCCTACAATGAGCAGTTCTTC. Amino acid sequence: CASSPGLAGGVSSYNEQFF. The rearrangement links TRBV19 to TRBJ2-1; 16 nucleotides match TRBD2. The CDR3 is made up of 19 amino acids. The V gene's germline CDR1 is LNHDA and CDR2 SQIVND (reference sequence). V dropped 5 bases and J dropped 1; count of bases not matched to a gene: 8. Full variable domain (rest looked up from reference TRBV19 and TRBJ2-1): DGGITQSPKYLFRKEGQNVTLSCEQNLNHDAMYWYRQDPGQGLRLIYYSQIVNDFQKGDIAEGYSVSREKKESFPLTVTSAQKNPTAFYLCASSPGLAGGVSSYNEQFFGPGTRLTVL.

J is TRBJ2-5 and V is TRBV5-4; TRBD2 is a possible D gene (5 bases). This CDR3 comprises 13 residues. The ends were cut back, 4 bases at V and 3 bases at J, with 10 bases in the middle. Per the germline V gene, CDR1 is SGHNT and CDR2 is YYREEE (reference sequence). Here the CDR3 reads CASSPMGEETQYF. The CDR3 coding sequence is TGTGCCAGCAGCCCCATGGGAGAAGAGACCCAGTACTTC.

This rearrangement joins TRBV28 to TRBJ2-5, with TRBD2 as a possible D gene (5 bases). Germline CDR1 is MDHEN and CDR2 is SYDVKM. The V and J ends lost 7 bases and 2 bases respectively, with 11 bases between them. The CDR3 loop spans 13 amino acids. This CDR3 reads CASTPGGQETQYF. The DNA for the CDR3 is TGTGCCAGCACTCCCGGCGGGCAAGAGACCCAGTACTTC.

This clone was observed a handful of times. The CDR3 DNA reads as TGTGCCAGCAGCTTAATCGCGGGTGGCAATCAGCCCCAGCATTTT. It is translated as CASSLIAGGNQPQHF. This chain connects TRBV7-2 to TRBJ1-5; D unresolved. CDR3 length: 15 residues. V was shortened by 2 bases and J by 2 bases, with 10 bases between the two germline ends. Looked up from germline, CDR1 is SGHTA and CDR2 is FQGNSA.

This clone was recorded once. This sequence joins TRBV5-4 and TRBJ2-3; D possibly corresponds to TRBD1 (6 bases). CDR3 length equals 16 residues. V lost 2 bases and J 4 bases, leaving 17 bases between the germline ends. In germline, CDR1 is SGHNT, CDR2 YYREEE (reference sequence). The CDR3 is CASSFFAGTRSDTQYF. The CDR3, as DNA: TGTGCCAGCAGCTTTTTTGCCGGGACAAGGTCAGATACGCAGTATTTT.

The rearrangement uses TRBV19 and TRBJ2-7, with 9 bases that match TRBD1. This CDR3 has 15 residues. The germline gives CDR1 LNHDA, CDR2 SQIVND (reference sequence). V gave up 4 bases and J gave up 1 base; unmatched junction bases: 5. CDR3 DNA: TGTGCCAGTAGTAGAACCGGACAGGGGTCCTACGAGCAGTACTTC. This translates into CASSRTGQGSYEQYF.

V is TRBV11-2 and J is TRBJ2-7; D ambiguous. This CDR3 is 15 amino acids long. V was pared by 1 base and J by 2 bases, with 12 bases between. CDR1 SGHAT and CDR2 FQNNGV come from the germline V gene. The CDR3 loop is CASSLGDWATYEQYF. CDR3 DNA sequence: TGTGCCAGCAGCTTAGGTGATTGGGCTACCTACGAGCAGTACTTC.